This T cell receptor (beta chain) was sequenced for a study of T cell responses to AZD1222 COVID-19 vaccine. The protocol was immunoSEQ multiplex PCR, while the TCRdb copy is restricted to in-frame clones and leaves out a portion. The data contain about 150,000 clones, just over 90% of them singletons. Broader study findings: Spike was spanned by vaccine-associated CD4 TCRs, which were dominant at 160-218 and 743-854. Clonal diversity was possibly underestimated, and the donors were mostly white British, with more females.

About this clone itself: Its antigen is not known.

The CDR3 spans 14 residues. J was trimmed by 5 bases and V by 2 bases; bases with no gene match: 2. Germline-derived CDR1 and CDR2 are MNHEY and SMNVEV (reference sequence). The V and J genes are TRBV27 and TRBJ1-1, with TRBD1 matching 10 bases. Source: peripheral blood, taken on day 0 of MenACWY control vaccination. The sequence was obtained from an adult in good health. The CDR3 sequence is CASSLDRGRTEAFF. The CDR3 nucleotides read TGTGCCAGCAGTTTAGACAGGGGGCGAACTGAAGCTTTCTTT.